This T cell receptor beta chain derives from a study of shared clonotypes between healthy human individuals. Generated by immunoSEQ multiplex PCR, the TCRdb table keeps only in-frame clones and is missing some. This sample yields fewer than 2.5 million clones, of which approximately 94% are seen a single time; roughly 0.36% belongs to the top ten. This CDR3 region has 11 residues. The germline V and J ends were trimmed by 6 bases and 5 bases, with 7 bases remaining between them. Germline V gene data show CDR1 as KGHSH and CDR2 as LQKENI. The TCR sequence derives from a man younger than 35 in good health. Some clones in this sample may be carry-over from other donors' samples. The sample consisted of naive CD4+ T cells from PBMCs. As for subset: CD45RA+ positively selected. The chain uses TRBV18 and TRBJ2-5; no clear D gene. CDR3 in amino acids: CASSLRETQYF. In nucleotides, the CDR3 is TGTGCCAGCTCGCTCCGGGAGACCCAGTACTTC.